The subject of this entry is one TCR beta chain. These data are taken from a study of cytomegalovirus exposure and HLA in healthy donors. Study-level information: Around 180 million T cells yielded 110 million or so unique TCR beta sequences in earlier analysis. Inside one of the first data releases sat around 80 million unique TCRs taken from HLA-typed donors.

Primers for the PCR totalled 60 Vbeta and 13 Jbeta. Generated by immunoSEQ multiplex PCR, the TCRdb table keeps only in-frame clones and is missing some. The table lists roughly 120,000 clones, 15% to 17% of them singletons. Donors likely had unrecorded immune exposures despite being nominally healthy when sampled. The receptor's source is a woman aged 18-30 years in good health and CMV-seronegative. Sequencing input: PBMCs.

The CDR3 region is CASRPGTSGGADTQYF. DNA of the CDR3: TGTGCCAGCAGACCCGGGACTAGCGGGGGGGCAGATACGCAGTATTTT. This sequence joins TRBV5-4 and TRBJ2-3; 16 bases agree with TRBD2. Germline assignment: CDR1 SGHNT and CDR2 YYREEE (reference sequence). V gave up 5 bases and J gave up 4 bases; unmatched junction bases: 4. This CDR3 has 16 amino acids.